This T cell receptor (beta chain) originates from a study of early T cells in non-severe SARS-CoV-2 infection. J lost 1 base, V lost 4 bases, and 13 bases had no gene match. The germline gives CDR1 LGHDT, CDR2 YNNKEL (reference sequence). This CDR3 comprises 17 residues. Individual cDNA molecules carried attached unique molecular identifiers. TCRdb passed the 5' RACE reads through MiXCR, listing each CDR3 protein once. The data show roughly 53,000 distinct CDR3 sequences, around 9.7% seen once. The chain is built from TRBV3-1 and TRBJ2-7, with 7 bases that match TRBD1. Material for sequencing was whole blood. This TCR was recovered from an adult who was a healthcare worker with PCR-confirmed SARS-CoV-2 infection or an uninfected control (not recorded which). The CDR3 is CASSRHLWGTDSYEQYF. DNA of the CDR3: TGTGCCAGCAGCCGCCACCTTTGGGGGACAGATTCCTACGAGCAGTACTTC.